This section outlines one T cell receptor beta chain sequence together with its context. Antigen unknown. Mouse gene names apply. The sequence runs out 1 residue before the end of the CDR3; the remainder is reconstructed from the germline J gene. Germline values: CDR1 SNHLY, CDR2 FYNGKV (reference sequence). There are 13 residues in the CDR3. Trimming stripped 3 bases from V and 4 bases from J, with 9 bases between. The sample is drawn from a study of tissue T cells after allogeneic stem cell transplantation. Time point in this sample: mouse harvest day 14 after allogeneic transplant. Mouse grafts combined 10^7 T-cell-depleted bone marrow cells with 10^6 splenic CD5+ T cells. Study observations and caveats: TCR repertoires tracked anatomic similarity, regardless of disease or transplant status.

Method: immunoSEQ multiplex PCR; TCRdb's copy keeps in-frame clones and lacks some. The profile shows roughly 8,000 clones, over 30% of them singletons. J is TRBJ1-1 and V is TRBV3; tentatively, D is TRBD1 (6 bases). The sample was skin. The receptor was isolated from a female BALB/c mouse given C57BL/6 T cells with graft-versus-host disease after an allogeneic hematopoietic cell transplant. CDR3 sequence reads: CASSLGGGTEVFF. CDR3 DNA, as far as it was read: TGTGCCAGCAGCTTGGGGGGCGGCACAGAAGTCTTC.